Below, 16 T cell receptor beta chains from the same sample are listed, as sequenced in a study of siplizumab effects on memory and regulatory T cells. TCRdb keeps only in-frame clones here, not all; method: immunoSEQ multiplex PCR. The sample lists about 100,000 clones; about 91% were seen once. The sequenced material came from CD4+ T cells sorted from blood. The receptors stem from a human donor in good health.

This clone was seen a few times. The genes are TRBV7-9 and TRBJ1-6; TRBD1 is a possible D gene (6 bases). The CDR3 totals 14 residues. Germline V gene sequence: CDR1 SEHNR, CDR2 FQNEAQ (reference sequence). V gave up 1 base and J gave up 9 bases, with 10 bases separating them. CDR3 sequence: CASSLVGGASPLHF. Here the CDR3 DNA reads TGTGCCAGCAGCTTAGTAGGGGGTGCTTCACCCCTCCACTTT.

The chain couples TRBV18 to TRBJ1-2; weak D call: TRBD1 (6 bases). The V gene's germline CDR1 is KGHSH and CDR2 LQKENI. There are 14 residues in the CDR3. V was clipped by 6 bases and J by 5 bases, with 16 bases between them. The CDR3 DNA sequence: TGTGCCAGCTCCAAGGGGGGGCCAGGATATGGCTACACCTTC. Its protein is CASSKGGPGYGYTF.

The J gene is TRBJ2-5, the V gene TRBV19, with 9 bases lining up with TRBD1. Germline lookup yields CDR1 LNHDA and CDR2 SQIVND (reference sequence). J gave up 2 bases and V 3 bases, and 4 bases lay outside the gene matches. This CDR3 contains 15 residues. CDR3 region: CASSMYGTGQETQYF. Here the CDR3 DNA reads TGTGCCAGTAGTATGTACGGGACAGGGCAAGAGACCCAGTACTTC.

This clone has only one observation. The genes are TRBV18 and TRBJ2-1, with 7 bases that match TRBD2. Germline loops: CDR1 KGHSH, CDR2 LQKENI. This CDR3 is 14 amino acids long. The junction had 3 bases not matched to a gene; V was cut back by 3 bases and J by 4 bases. The CDR3 DNA sequence: TGTGCCAGCTCACCGGACGGGGGGTACAATGAGCAGTTCTTC. Its protein product is CASSPDGGYNEQFF.

The count of this clone is one. This chain joins TRBV9 and TRBJ1-2, with D unclear. CDR1 SGDLS and CDR2 YYNGEE come from the germline V gene. Trimming shortened V by 0 bases and J by 0 bases, and 9 bases separated the two germline ends. The CDR3 has 15 amino acids. CDR3 amino acids: CASSVEGRTNYGYTF. The DNA of the CDR3 is TGTGCCAGCAGCGTAGAGGGCAGGACTAACTATGGCTACACCTTC. Full variable domain (outside the CDR3, taken from reference TRBV9 and TRBJ1-2): DSGVTQTPKHLITATGQRVTLRCSPRSGDLSVYWYQQSLDQGLQFLIQYYNGEERAKGNILERFSAQQFPDLHSELNLSSLELGDSALYFCASSVEGRTNYGYTFGSGTRLTVV.

The V gene is TRBV7-2, the J gene TRBJ2-3, with D possibly being TRBD2 (5 bases). The V end was cut by 4 bases, the J end by 2 bases, with 13 bases between. CDR1 is SGHTA and CDR2 is FQGNSA in the germline V gene. This CDR3 region has 15 residues. CDR3 DNA sequence: TGTGCCAGCAGCTCCCCCACCGGGGTCACAGATACGCAGTATTTT. It yields the protein CASSSPTGVTDTQYF.

This chain uses TRBV5-1 with TRBJ1-1; tentative D call: TRBD1 (6 bases). The CDR3 extends over 14 amino acids. Germline loops: CDR1 SGHRS, CDR2 YFSETQ. V gave up 2 bases and J gave up 2 bases, with 10 bases separating them. The CDR3 DNA follows: TGCGCCAGCAGCTTTTCACAGGGCAACACTGAAGCTTTCTTT. This sequence encodes CASSFSQGNTEAFF.

V and J are TRBV7-8 and TRBJ2-3; 9 bases line up with TRBD2. CDR1 and CDR2 from the germline V gene are SGHVS and FQNEAQ. This CDR3 is built from 16 residues. The V gene end was trimmed by 2 bases and the J gene end by 5 bases; junction bases not matched to a gene: 8. Here the CDR3 reads CASSLPGLASVDTQYF. The CDR3 DNA follows: TGTGCCAGCAGCTTACCGGGACTAGCTTCCGTAGATACGCAGTATTTT.

The chain recombines TRBV4-2 with TRBJ1-2, with TRBD1 matching 9 bases. V shed 0 bases, J shed 8 bases, and the junction held 7 bases outside the gene matches. The germline gives CDR1 LGHNA, CDR2 YNFKEQ. The CDR3 contains 15 residues. CDR3: CASSQDAQGAGGYTF. DNA for the CDR3: TGTGCCAGCAGCCAAGATGCACAGGGGGCTGGAGGCTACACCTTC.

The CDR3 loop reads CASSGTGGIGTEAFF. The DNA of the CDR3 is TGTGCCAGCAGCGGTACGGGGGGGATCGGAACTGAAGCTTTCTTT. The rearrangement links TRBV7-9 to TRBJ1-1, with D possibly being TRBD1 (5 bases). The V gene's germline CDR1 is SEHNR and CDR2 FQNEAQ (reference sequence). The CDR3 runs to 15 residues. V was cut by 5 bases and J by 5 bases, with 18 bases left in between. The whole variable domain, remainder taken from reference TRBV7-9 and TRBJ1-1, is DTGVSQNPRHKITKRGQNVTFRCDPISEHNRLYWYRQTLGQGPEFLTYFQNEAQLEKSRLLSDRFSAERPKGSFSTLEIQRTEQGDSAMYLCASSGTGGIGTEAFFGQGTRLTVV.

This sequence joins TRBV5-6 and TRBJ1-4; 10 positions match TRBD1. The V segment lost 4 bases and the J segment 7 bases; nucleotides outside the gene matches: 10. The CDR3 has 16 residues. CDR1 and CDR2 (germline): SGHDT, YYEEEE. The CDR3 is CASSPSPGQGIEKLFF. The CDR3 DNA reads as TGTGCCAGCAGCCCATCGCCGGGACAGGGGATTGAAAAACTGTTTTTT.

The sample holds one count of this clone. V and J are TRBV4-1 and TRBJ2-1; D unresolved. Germline V gene sequence: CDR1 MGHRA, CDR2 YSYEKL. Trimming left V 0 bases short and J 9 bases short, with 15 bases between. This CDR3 is built from 15 residues. The CDR3: CASSQDPGKRGEQFF. Here the CDR3 DNA reads TGCGCCAGCAGCCAAGATCCCGGTAAACGCGGTGAGCAGTTCTTC.

The chain joins TRBV5-1 to TRBJ1-2, with a possible D match to TRBD1 (5 bases). Germline V lookup: CDR1 SGHRS, CDR2 YFSETQ. V lost 4 bases to trimming and J lost 3 bases, with 10 bases between them. The CDR3 consists of 13 residues. CDR3 region: CASSVREDYGYTF. The CDR3 region has the DNA TGCGCCAGCAGCGTCAGGGAAGACTATGGCTACACCTTC.

This chain connects TRBV28 to TRBJ2-7, with 7 nucleotides matching TRBD1. The CDR3 runs to 15 residues. The germline CDR1 and CDR2 sequences are MDHEN and SYDVKM. V lost 6 bases, J lost 3 bases, and 11 bases stayed unmatched. Written as DNA, the CDR3 is TGTGCCAGCAGGCACAATCCGGGACAGAACTACGAGCAGTACTTC. It translates to CASRHNPGQNYEQYF.

The V and J genes are TRBV5-4 and TRBJ2-3; TRBD1 or TRBD2 may be the D gene (6 bases each). The V gene lost 0 bases and the J gene lost 0 bases, with 14 bases spanning the gap. Germline V gives CDR1 SGHNT, CDR2 YYREEE (reference sequence). CDR3 size: 17 residues. The CDR3 nucleotides read TGTGCCAGCAGCTTGGCGGTGGGGGGCGCCAGCACAGATACGCAGTATTTT. This translates into CASSLAVGGASTDTQYF.

The V and J genes are TRBV21-1 and TRBJ2-7; the table names TRBD1, a call not compared with the DNA. TRBV21-1 is annotated as a pseudogene. The CDR3 totals 14 residues. CDR3 sequence reads: CASSRRQGDYEQYF. The CDR3 region has the DNA TGTGCCAGCAGCCGAAGACAGGGGGACTACGAGCAGTACTTC.